The 27 T cell receptor beta chains given below trace back to one sample, sequenced in a study of blood T cell repertoires in COVID-19. Profiled with immunoSEQ multiplex PCR; TCRdb holds only in-frame clones, not every one. The sample has about 110,000 clones, roughly 80% seen once; the top ten hold roughly 18%. Sequenced material: peripheral blood. These receptors all come from a woman in her sixties or seventies with acute or convalescent COVID-19.

The chain is built from TRBV5-1 and TRBJ1-2; 7 nucleotides agree with TRBD1. The trim removed 0 bases at V and 6 bases at J, leaving 5 bases unmatched. Germline loops: CDR1 SGHRS, CDR2 YFSETQ. The CDR3 runs to 14 residues. CDR3 region: CASSLDRGSNGYTF. CDR3 sequence (DNA): TGCGCCAGCAGCTTGGACAGGGGATCTAATGGCTACACCTTC.

In this sample, this clone turned up once. The V and J genes are TRBV27 and TRBJ1-5; unclear D gene. The CDR3 length is 15 residues. Between the trimmed V and J ends, which lost 2 bases and 1 base, there was a span of 9 bases. Germline V gene data show CDR1 as MNHEY and CDR2 as SMNVEV (reference sequence). The DNA of the CDR3 is TGTGCCAGCAGTTTAACGAGCACGAGCAATCAGCCCCAGCATTTT. Translating gives CASSLTSTSNQPQHF.

This clone was seen only a few times. V is TRBV4-2 and J is TRBJ1-4, with TRBD1 as a possible D gene (5 bases). Germline V gives CDR1 LGHNA, CDR2 YNFKEQ. CDR3 length: 14 amino acids. V lost 4 bases to trimming and J lost 4 bases, with 10 bases between them. CDR3 sequence (DNA): TGTGCCAGCAGCCTTCTGACAGTTAATGAAAAACTGTTTTTT. Protein product: CASSLLTVNEKLFF.

The chain carries TRBV12-3 or TRBV12-4 and TRBJ1-2; D is undetermined. This CDR3 comprises 13 residues. The V end lost 5 bases, the J end lost 8 bases, and 15 bases lay between the germline ends. CDR3 DNA sequence: TGTGCCAGCAGTAACTCAAGCCGGGTCGGCTACACCTTC. Residues: CASSNSSRVGYTF.

V gene TRBV30 combines with J gene TRBJ1-2; no clear D gene. V shed 2 bases and J shed 6 bases, with 13 bases lying between them. Germline assignment: CDR1 GTSNPN and CDR2 SVGIG (reference sequence). This CDR3 region has 13 residues. CDR3 nucleotide sequence: TGTGCCTGGAGTAAGAGTTTTTTGGATGGCTACACCTTC. It encodes CAWSKSFLDGYTF.

The count of this clone is one. The rearrangement links TRBV7-9 to TRBJ1-6; the match to TRBD1 covers 11 bases. This CDR3 is built from 14 residues. V trimming: 5 bases; J trimming: 10 bases; junction bases outside the gene matches: 4. Germline V gene lookup returns CDR1 SEHNR and CDR2 FQNEAQ (reference sequence). CDR3 sequence (DNA): TGTGCCAGCAGCGGACAGGGGGCTAGGTCACCCCTCCACTTT. Translation: CASSGQGARSPLHF.

The rearrangement joins TRBV6-4 to TRBJ2-7, with D uncertain. V lost 8 bases, J lost 1 base, and 15 bases lay in between. Germline assignment: CDR1 MRHNA and CDR2 SNTAGT. The CDR3 is 14 amino acids. DNA of the CDR3: TGTGCCAGCCCCTGCTCTGACTTGTCCTACGAGCAGTACTTC. Protein product: CASPCSDLSYEQYF.

The chain joins TRBV9 to TRBJ2-3; no clear D. V lost 4 bases and J lost 0, with 12 bases in between. Germline V gene lookup returns CDR1 SGDLS and CDR2 YYNGEE. The CDR3 length is 15 residues. The CDR3 reads CASSSELSSTDTQYF. The CDR3 bases are TGTGCCAGCAGCTCGGAACTATCGAGCACAGATACGCAGTATTTT.

The rearrangement uses TRBV7-2 and TRBJ1-4; D is unclear. This CDR3 spans 14 amino acids. Trimming cost V 3 bases and J 7 bases, with 12 bases left between them. The germline V gene has CDR1 SGHTA and CDR2 FQGNSA. The DNA for the CDR3 is TGTGCCAGCAGCTTCGGCGGGTTCGGTGAAAAACTGTTTTTT. Translation gives CASSFGGFGEKLFF.

The CDR3 here is CASGQGRTGELFF. The CDR3 bases are TGTGCCAGTGGACAGGGACGCACCGGGGAGCTGTTTTTT. V and J are TRBV2 and TRBJ2-2; 8 bases agree with TRBD1. The CDR3 has 13 amino acids. CDR1 and CDR2 from the germline V gene are SNHLY and FYNNEI. V was clipped by 9 bases and J by 4 bases; unmatched bases: 4.

The rearrangement links TRBV28 to TRBJ1-2; D remains unclear. The germline V gene encodes CDR1 MDHEN and CDR2 SYDVKM. This CDR3 region has 12 residues. Trimming pared 8 bases from V and 5 bases from J, leaving 12 bases between. The CDR3, as DNA: TGTGCCAGCGAAAAGTGGGAGTATGGCTACACCTTC. This gives the protein CASEKWEYGYTF.

In its sample, this clone was seen a few times. The V gene is TRBV4-3, the J gene TRBJ2-1, with D unclear. This CDR3 is built from 18 residues. Germline lookup yields CDR1 LGHNA and CDR2 YSLEER. V lost 4 bases, J lost 0 bases, and 19 bases lay in between. The CDR3 reads CASSRAYLSESSYNEQFF. The CDR3 DNA is TGCGCCAGCAGCCGAGCCTACCTCAGCGAAAGCTCCTACAATGAGCAGTTCTTC.

V and J are TRBV5-1 and TRBJ1-2; D may be TRBD1 (5 bases). The CDR3 is made up of 15 amino acids. The germline V and J ends were trimmed by 0 bases and 8 bases, with 17 bases remaining between them. From germline, CDR1 is SGHRS and CDR2 YFSETQ. CDR3 bases: TGCGCCAGCAGCTTGGAGGGACTCCCGGCTTCCGGCTACACCTTC. Amino acid sequence: CASSLEGLPASGYTF.

The J gene is TRBJ1-6, the V gene TRBV18, with 7 bases lining up with TRBD1. The CDR3 has 14 residues. The germline gives CDR1 KGHSH, CDR2 LQKENI. After removal of 4 bases from V and 5 bases from J, the junction contained 2 bases not matched to a gene. In DNA form, the CDR3 reads TGTGCCAGCTCACAGGGGGCCGATAATTCACCCCTCCACTTT. Translated, it gives CASSQGADNSPLHF.

This chain joins TRBV4-2 and TRBJ2-5; TRBD2 agrees at 8 bases. CDR1 is LGHNA and CDR2 is YNFKEQ in the germline V gene. Germline trimming cut 4 bases from V and 2 bases from J; bases unmatched to any gene: 6. The CDR3 covers 15 residues. CDR3 in DNA: TGTGCCAGCAGCCCTCTAGCGGGCCGGCAAGAGACCCAGTACTTC. Its protein product is CASSPLAGRQETQYF.

The chain has TRBV4-1 and TRBJ2-7, with a weak D call TRBD1 (5 bases). CDR1 and CDR2 from the germline V gene are MGHRA and YSYEKL. V was clipped by 2 bases and J by 0 bases, with 8 bases between them. The CDR3 is 14 amino acids. CDR3 amino acids: CASSQKDNSYEQYF. The CDR3 DNA follows: TGCGCCAGCAGCCAAAAGGACAACTCCTACGAGCAGTACTTC.

For the CDR3, the DNA is TGTGCCAGCTCACCGAACCTAGCGGGGAGCGAGCAGTACTTC. Translated: CASSPNLAGSEQYF. V gene TRBV18 combines with J gene TRBJ2-7, with TRBD2 matching 9 bases. Germline CDR1 is KGHSH and CDR2 is LQKENI. The CDR3 runs 14 residues. V shed 3 bases and J 6 bases; nucleotides not matched to a gene: 6.

This CDR3 is CASSPSRSYNEQFF. CDR3 DNA sequence: TGTGCCAGCTCACCCTCCCGTTCCTACAATGAGCAGTTCTTC. V gene TRBV18 combines with J gene TRBJ2-1, with D uncertain. This CDR3 has 14 amino acids. V was trimmed by 3 bases and J by 1 base, leaving 7 bases between them. Germline assignment: CDR1 KGHSH and CDR2 LQKENI.

The chain is built from TRBV3-1 (or the pseudogene TRBV3-2) and TRBJ2-7; maybe TRBD1 (5 bases). The CDR3 is 16 residues long. Trimming left V 0 bases short and J 3 bases short, with 15 bases between. Germline V gene sequence: CDR1 LGHDT, CDR2 YNNKEL (reference sequence). This CDR3 is CASSQDQGLPLYEQYF. In nucleotides, the CDR3 is TGTGCCAGCAGCCAAGATCAGGGTCTCCCCCTCTACGAGCAGTACTTC.

This sequence joins TRBV5-1 and TRBJ2-1, with 8 bases lining up with TRBD2. V dropped 4 bases and J dropped 2; count of bases not matched to a gene: 8. Germline values: CDR1 SGHRS, CDR2 YFSETQ. The CDR3 covers 16 residues. The CDR3 coding sequence is TGCGCCAGCAGCCTCCCTACTAGCGGACCCTACAATGAGCAGTTCTTC. Translating gives CASSLPTSGPYNEQFF.

The table lists this clone with a count of one. The V gene is TRBV12-5, the J gene TRBJ2-7, with 8 bases aligning to TRBD1. V was clipped by 2 bases and J by 3 bases; unmatched bases: 12. This CDR3 region has 17 residues. Per germline, CDR1 LGHNT and CDR2 FRNRAP. The CDR3 region is CASGLRAATGTGYEQYF. CDR3 DNA: TGTGCTAGTGGTTTGCGGGCGGCGACAGGGACAGGCTACGAGCAGTACTTC.

The V call is TRBV3-1 (or the pseudogene TRBV3-2), the J call TRBJ2-1, with TRBD2 identical over 11 bases. Germline values: CDR1 LGHDT, CDR2 YNNKEL (reference sequence). The CDR3 spans 17 residues. Trimming took 4 bases from V and 2 from J; bases not matched to a gene: 7. CDR3 sequence: CASSPQGTSGPYNEQFF. DNA of the CDR3: TGTGCCAGCAGCCCGCAAGGGACTAGCGGTCCCTACAATGAGCAGTTCTTC.

V and J are TRBV5-1 and TRBJ1-4; no clear D gene. This CDR3 has 15 amino acids. Trimming cost V 0 bases and J 0 bases, with 6 bases left between them. Germline-derived CDR1 and CDR2 are SGHRS and YFSETQ. CDR3 residues: CASSLALTTNEKLFF. The CDR3, as DNA: TGCGCCAGCAGCTTGGCCCTAACAACTAATGAAAAACTGTTTTTT.

This clone was detected a few times. The rearrangement joins TRBV10-3 to TRBJ1-1; possible D gene TRBD1, 5 bases. Germline assignment: CDR1 ENHRY and CDR2 SYGVKD. This CDR3 spans 14 amino acids. V dropped 4 bases and J dropped 0 bases, with 9 bases sitting between them. In nucleotides, the CDR3 is TGTGCCATCAGTGCGACAGAGATGAACACTGAAGCTTTCTTT. Protein sequence: CAISATEMNTEAFF.

This chain connects TRBV30 to TRBJ1-1; 7 bases align to TRBD1. This CDR3 has 13 amino acids. Germline V gene lookup returns CDR1 GTSNPN and CDR2 SVGIG (reference sequence). V gave up 5 bases and J gave up 2 bases; unmatched junction bases: 5. CDR3 nucleotide sequence: TGTGCCTGGGAGACAGGGACTAACACTGAAGCTTTCTTT. It is translated as CAWETGTNTEAFF.

The CDR3 reads CASSYSKGRGYEQYF. CDR3 DNA: TGTGCCAGCAGTTACTCAAAAGGGAGAGGCTACGAGCAGTACTTC. The chain uses TRBV6-5 and TRBJ2-7; TRBD2 might be the D (5 bases). Germline CDR1 reads MNHEY; CDR2 reads SVGAGI. This CDR3 is built from 15 residues. V was pared by 0 bases and J by 3 bases, with 12 bases between.

V gene TRBV19 combines with J gene TRBJ1-4, with 7 bases matching TRBD1. The J segment lost 8 bases and the V segment lost 4 bases, leaving 7 bases of the junction unmatched. Germline V gene data show CDR1 as LNHDA and CDR2 as SQIVND (reference sequence). The CDR3 has 14 residues. CDR3 loop: CASSREGAREKLFF. The CDR3 DNA sequence: TGTGCCAGTAGTAGAGAGGGGGCGCGGGAAAAACTGTTTTTT.